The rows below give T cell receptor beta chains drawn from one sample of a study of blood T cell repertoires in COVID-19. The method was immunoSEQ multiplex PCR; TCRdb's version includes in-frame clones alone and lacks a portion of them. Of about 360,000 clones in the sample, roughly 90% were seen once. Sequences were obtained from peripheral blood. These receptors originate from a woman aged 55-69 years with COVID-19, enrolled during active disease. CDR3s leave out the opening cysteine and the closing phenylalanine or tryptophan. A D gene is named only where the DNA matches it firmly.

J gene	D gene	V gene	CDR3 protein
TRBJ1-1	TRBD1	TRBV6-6	ASSVQGVGAEAF
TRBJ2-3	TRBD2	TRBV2	ASSELAAEDTQY
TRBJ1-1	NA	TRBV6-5	ASSFTGNTEAF
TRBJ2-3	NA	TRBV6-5	ASSVKLKDTQY
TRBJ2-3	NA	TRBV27	ASSLSGPGFQRGTQY
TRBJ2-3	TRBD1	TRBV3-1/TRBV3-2	ASSQNRGRGTQY
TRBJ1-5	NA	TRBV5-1	ASSLAGDQPQH
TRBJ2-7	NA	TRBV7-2	ASSLGQQSYEQY
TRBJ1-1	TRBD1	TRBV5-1	ASSSPTGVNTEAF
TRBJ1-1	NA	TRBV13	ASSLQMTEAF
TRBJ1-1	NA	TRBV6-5	ASQGPMNTEAF
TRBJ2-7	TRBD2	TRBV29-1	SVASSSGEGYAQY
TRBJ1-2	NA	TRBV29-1	SAGANPTVNYGYT
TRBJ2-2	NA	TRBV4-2	ASSQEVGNTGELF
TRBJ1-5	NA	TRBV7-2	ASSAGLSNQPQH
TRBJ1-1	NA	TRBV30	AWSPGTGGHTEAF
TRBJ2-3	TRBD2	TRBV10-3	AILGGGSTDTQY